One and the same sample provided the 9 T cell receptor beta chains below, sequenced in a study of blood T cell repertoires in COVID-19. Measured with immunoSEQ multiplex PCR; TCRdb has only the in-frame clones, and not every one. The sample has hundreds of thousands of clones, roughly 86% seen once; the top ten hold around 1%. The sample comprised PBMCs or T cells enriched from blood (not recorded which). The receptors were gathered from a woman in her 30s who had recovered from COVID-19.

This chain links TRBV7-9 with TRBJ2-2, with TRBD1 matching over 11 bases. V lost 7 bases, J lost 5 bases, and 12 bases stayed unmatched. Germline V gene data show CDR1 as SEHNR and CDR2 as FQNEAQ (reference sequence). This CDR3 comprises 17 residues. Here the CDR3 DNA reads TGTGCCAGCACCCTACCCGGGACAGGGGGTTGGACCGGGGAGCTGTTTTTT. Translation: CASTLPGTGGWTGELFF.

The chain combines TRBV28 with TRBJ1-1; the D gene is possibly TRBD1 (5 bases). The CDR3 runs to 12 residues. Germline V gives CDR1 MDHEN, CDR2 SYDVKM. Between the trimmed V and J ends, which lost 6 bases and 11 bases, there was a span of 16 bases. CDR3 nucleotides: TGTGCCAGCAGATTTATCATGGGGCCGGCTTTCTTT. Residues: CASRFIMGPAFF.

This clone was detected only a few times. The genes are TRBV5-4 and TRBJ2-2, with TRBD2 matching 8 bases. Germline loops: CDR1 SGHNT, CDR2 YYREEE (reference sequence). J was trimmed by 3 bases and V by 1 base; bases with no gene match: 5. The CDR3 totals 16 residues. CDR3 sequence (DNA): TGTGCCAGCAGCTTGAGTTTCGGGGGGGACACCGGGGAGCTGTTTTTT. Translation gives CASSLSFGGDTGELFF. Supplemented by reference TRBV5-4 and TRBJ2-2, the full variable domain reads ETGVTQSPTHLIKTRGQQVTLRCSSQSGHNTVSWYQQALGQGPQFIFQYYREEENGRGNFPPRFSGLQFPNYSSELNVNALELDDSALYLCASSLSFGGDTGELFFGEGSRLTVL.

The rearrangement uses TRBV6-2 or TRBV6-3 and TRBJ2-7, with 9 bases fitting TRBD1. The CDR3 sequence is 16 residues long. CDR1 is MNHEY and CDR2 is SVGEGT in the germline V gene. After removal of 5 bases from V and 3 bases from J, the junction contained 11 bases not matched to a gene. Written as DNA, the CDR3 is TGTGCCAGCAGTCCCCCTCCCGGGACAGGGATCTACGAGCAGTACTTC. This gives the protein CASSPPPGTGIYEQYF.

This chain joins TRBV2 and TRBJ1-2; perhaps TRBD1 as D (5 bases). The CDR3 extends over 12 amino acids. Per germline, CDR1 SNHLY and CDR2 FYNNEI. Deletions cut 8 bases from V and 7 bases from J, with 14 bases between. DNA for the CDR3: TGTGCCAGCTTGGGCAGGGCTGGTGGCTACACCTTC. It translates to CASLGRAGGYTF. Using reference TRBV2 and TRBJ1-2 for the parts outside the CDR3, the full variable domain is EPEVTQTPSHQVTQMGQEVILRCVPISNHLYFYWYRQILGQKVEFLVSFYNNEISEKSEIFDDQFSVERPDGSNFTLKIRSTKLEDSAMYFCASLGRAGGYTFGSGTRLTVV.

J is TRBJ1-5 and V is TRBV15, with TRBD1 matching 11 bases. The CDR3 is made up of 16 amino acids. Germline V gene data show CDR1 as LNHNV and CDR2 as YYDKDF (reference sequence). Trimming at V came to 8 bases and at J to 2 bases, leaving 8 bases not matched to a gene. The CDR3 reads CATSHGQGARNQPQHF. The CDR3 DNA reads as TGTGCCACCTCCCACGGACAGGGGGCTCGCAATCAGCCCCAGCATTTT.

This sequence joins TRBV18 and TRBJ1-2, with D hard to call. Germline-derived CDR1 and CDR2 are KGHSH and LQKENI. Trimming stripped 0 bases from V and 2 bases from J, with 7 bases between. CDR3 length: 14 residues. CDR3 residues: CASSPPARNYGYTF. The CDR3 region has the DNA TGTGCCAGCTCACCACCCGCGAGGAACTATGGCTACACCTTC. Variable domain in full (rest from reference TRBV18 and TRBJ1-2): NAGVMQNPRHLVRRRGQEARLRCSPMKGHSHVYWYRQLPEEGLKFMVYLQKENIIDESGMPKERFSAEFPKEGPSILRIQQVVRGDSAAYFCASSPPARNYGYTFGSGTRLTVV.

This rearrangement joins TRBV28 to TRBJ2-7; 7 bases are shared with TRBD1. CDR3 length equals 14 residues. J was trimmed by 12 bases and V by 5 bases; bases with no gene match: 16. Germline V gene lookup returns CDR1 MDHEN and CDR2 SYDVKM. The DNA for the CDR3 is TGTGCCAGCAGTGGGGTCGGGACAGAGTACCGTGCGTACTTC. Amino acid sequence: CASSGVGTEYRAYF.

The V gene is TRBV16, the J gene TRBJ1-5; TRBD1 is a possible D gene (6 bases). V lost 1 base to trimming and J lost 1 base, with 11 bases between them. CDR1 is KGHSY, CDR2 FQNENV, per germline. This CDR3 contains 16 residues. The CDR3 DNA sequence: TGTGCCAGCAGCCAATATCAGGGGCCGAGCAATCAGCCCCAGCATTTT. Amino acid sequence: CASSQYQGPSNQPQHF.